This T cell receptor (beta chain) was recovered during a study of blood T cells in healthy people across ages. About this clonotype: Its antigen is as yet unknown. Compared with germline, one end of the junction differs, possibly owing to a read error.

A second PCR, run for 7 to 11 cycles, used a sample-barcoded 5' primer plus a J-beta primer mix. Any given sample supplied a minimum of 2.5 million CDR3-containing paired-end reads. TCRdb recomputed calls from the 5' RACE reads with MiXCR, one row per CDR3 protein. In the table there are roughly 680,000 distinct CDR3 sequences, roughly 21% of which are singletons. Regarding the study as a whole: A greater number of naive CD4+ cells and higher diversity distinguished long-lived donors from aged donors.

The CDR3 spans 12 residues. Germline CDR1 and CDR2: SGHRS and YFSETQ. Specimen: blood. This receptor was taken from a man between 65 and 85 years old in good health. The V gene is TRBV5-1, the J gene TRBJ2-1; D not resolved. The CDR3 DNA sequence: TGCGCCGGCAGCTTGGTATCTCGGGAGCAGTTCTTC. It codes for CAGSLVSREQFF.